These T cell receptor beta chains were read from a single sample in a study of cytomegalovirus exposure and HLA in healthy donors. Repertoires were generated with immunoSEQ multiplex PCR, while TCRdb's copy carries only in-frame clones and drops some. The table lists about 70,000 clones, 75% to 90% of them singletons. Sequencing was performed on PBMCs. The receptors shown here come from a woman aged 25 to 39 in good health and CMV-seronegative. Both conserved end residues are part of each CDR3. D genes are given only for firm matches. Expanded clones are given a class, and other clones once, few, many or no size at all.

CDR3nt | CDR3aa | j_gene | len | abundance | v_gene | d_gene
TGTGCCATCAGGGCCGGGACAGGGGTATTTGGGGCCAACGTCCTGACTTTC | CAIRAGTGVFGANVLTF | TRBJ2-6 | 17 | few | TRBV10-3 | TRBD1
TGTGCCAGCAGCCAAGATCTATTTGGAGGGTTAGACGAAAAACTGTTTTTT | CASSQDLFGGLDEKLFF | TRBJ1-4 | 17 | few | TRBV14 | .
TGTGCCAGCAGTTTCAGGTTAGATGCGGGTTCCTACGAGCAGTACTTC | CASSFRLDAGSYEQYF | TRBJ2-7 | 16 | . | TRBV28 | .
TGCAGCTCCCGTCTCCTAGCGGGAGTGATGGTTGAGCAGTTCTTC | CSSRLLAGVMVEQFF | TRBJ2-1 | 15 | . | TRBV29-1 | TRBD2
TGTGCCAGCAGCTTAACACTAGCGGGAGGTCTTAGCACAGATACGCAGTATTTT | CASSLTLAGGLSTDTQYF | TRBJ2-3 | 18 | . | TRBV7-6 | TRBD2
TGTGCCATCAGGGCCGCGGGGGAGCAGTACTTC | CAIRAAGEQYF | TRBJ2-7 | 11 | . | TRBV10-3 | .
TGTGCCAGCAGCTTCGGACAGTCGAGGGGCTACACCTTC | CASSFGQSRGYTF | TRBJ1-2 | 13 | . | TRBV13 | .
TGTGCCAGTAGTATTGGGGGGGCCGGGGGAGATACGCAGTATTTT | CASSIGGAGGDTQYF | TRBJ2-3 | 15 | . | TRBV19 | .
TGCGCCAGCAGGTTTGAGGGGGAAGAGACCCAGTACTTC | CASRFEGEETQYF | TRBJ2-5 | 13 | . | TRBV5-1 | .
TGCGCCAGCAGCCTAAGGGGGGGGGCCAGCAATCAGCCCCAGCATTTT | CASSLRGGASNQPQHF | TRBJ1-5 | 16 | . | TRBV4-1 | .
TGCGCCAGCAGCCCATCGAACACTGAAGCTTTCTTT | CASSPSNTEAFF | TRBJ1-1 | 12 | . | TRBV5-1 | .
TGTGCCAGTAGTATGTGGCTAGCCAAAAACATTCAGTACTTC | CASSMWLAKNIQYF | TRBJ2-4 | 14 | . | TRBV19 | .
TGTGCCAGCAGCCCCCAGACAGGGGAGCGGTATGGCTACACCTTC | CASSPQTGERYGYTF | TRBJ1-2 | 15 | . | TRBV7-2 | TRBD1
TGTGCCAGCAGTGTATGGACAGGGGTCTACGAGCAGTACTTC | CASSVWTGVYEQYF | TRBJ2-7 | 14 | . | TRBV28 | TRBD1
TGTGCCAGCAGCAAGCGGGAGGGCCTTGACAATGAGCAGTTCTTC | CASSKREGLDNEQFF | TRBJ2-1 | 15 | . | TRBV11-3 | TRBD2
TGTGCCAGCTCACCACTTCCTAGCGGGGTCTCCTACGAGCAGTACTTC | CASSPLPSGVSYEQYF | TRBJ2-7 | 16 | . | TRBV18 | TRBD2
TGTGCCAGCAGGATACAGGGGTCTCACTATGGCTACACCTTC | CASRIQGSHYGYTF | TRBJ1-2 | 14 | . | TRBV5-4 | TRBD1
TGTGCCAGCAATTTACCCGGGACTAGCGGGAGAGATACGCAGTATTTT | CASNLPGTSGRDTQYF | TRBJ2-3 | 16 | . | TRBV28 | TRBD2
TGTGCCAGTAGTATGAGCGGGAGGATTTTTCGGGAGCAGTTCTTC | CASSMSGRIFREQFF | TRBJ2-1 | 15 | . | TRBV19 | TRBD2
TGTGCCAGCAGTTCGGAACTAGCGGGGGCGGATACGCAGTATTTT | CASSSELAGADTQYF | TRBJ2-3 | 15 | . | TRBV27 | TRBD2
TGTGCCATCTCCGACGGGAGCTCCTACGAGCAGTACTTC | CAISDGSSYEQYF | TRBJ2-7 | 13 | . | TRBV10-3 | .
TGTGCCAGCAGTCCAGGACTAGCGGGAACTGAGACCCAGTACTTC | CASSPGLAGTETQYF | TRBJ2-5 | 15 | . | TRBV28 | TRBD2
TGTGCCAGCATGAACGGGAGGAACACCGGGGAGCTGTTTTTT | CASMNGRNTGELFF | TRBJ2-2 | 14 | . | TRBV6-5 | .
TGTGCCAGCAGCGGGACTAGCGGAAACACCGGGGAGCTGTTTTTT | CASSGTSGNTGELFF | TRBJ2-2 | 15 | once | TRBV9 | TRBD2
TGTGCCAGCAGTTACATGGACAGGGACGCCGAGCAGTACTTC | CASSYMDRDAEQYF | TRBJ2-7 | 14 | . | TRBV6-5 | TRBD1